Shown below are 27 T cell receptor beta chains from a single sample sequenced in a study of blood T cell repertoires in COVID-19. Using immunoSEQ multiplex PCR, the repertoire was profiled, and TCRdb retains in-frame clones only, with some absent. This sample has tens of thousands of clones, with 80% to 90% found just once. Sequenced: peripheral blood. These receptors originate from a man between 60 and 75 years old with acute or convalescent COVID-19.

The V gene is TRBV14, the J gene TRBJ2-1; 9 bases are a match to TRBD1. Looked up from germline, CDR1 is SGHDN and CDR2 is FVKESK. V dropped 3 bases and J dropped 3; count of bases not matched to a gene: 6. CDR3 length: 16 residues. Here the CDR3 DNA reads TGTGCCAGCAGCCAGAACCGGGACAGGGACTACAATGAGCAGTTCTTC. Translated, it gives CASSQNRDRDYNEQFF.

V usage is TRBV13 and J usage is TRBJ1-3, with TRBD1 as a possible D gene (5 bases). Germline CDR1 PRHDT, CDR2 FYEKMQ (reference sequence). This CDR3 is 17 amino acids long. Deletions cut 3 bases from V and 0 bases from J, with 15 bases between. CDR3 nucleotide sequence: TGTGCCAGCAGCTTTAAACAGACAGCCGTCTCTGGAAACACCATATATTTT. Translated: CASSFKQTAVSGNTIYF.

The chain joins TRBV6-5 to TRBJ1-5, with D possibly matching TRBD1 (5 bases). V was shortened by 7 bases and J by 7 bases, with 14 bases between the two germline ends. The CDR3 is 13 residues long. Germline-derived CDR1 and CDR2 are MNHEY and SVGAGI. The CDR3 reads CASKQGLNQPQHF. The CDR3 bases are TGTGCCAGCAAGCAGGGATTAAACCAGCCCCAGCATTTT.

The genes are TRBV7-2 and TRBJ1-1, with 7 bases aligning to TRBD1. Germline lookup yields CDR1 SGHTA and CDR2 FQGNSA. The trim removed 1 base at V and 3 bases at J, leaving 5 bases unmatched. The CDR3 has 15 residues. In DNA, the CDR3 is TGTGCCAGCAGCTTAGGGACAGGCCTTTACACTGAAGCTTTCTTT. Amino acid sequence: CASSLGTGLYTEAFF. The whole variable domain, remainder taken from reference TRBV7-2 and TRBJ1-1, is GAGVSQSPSNKVTEKGKDVELRCDPISGHTALYWYRQSLGQGLEFLIYFQGNSAPDKSGLPSDRFSAERTGGSVSTLTIQRTQQEDSAVYLCASSLGTGLYTEAFFGQGTRLTVV.

The gene calls are TRBV2 and TRBJ2-1, with 7 bases aligning to TRBD2. CDR1 and CDR2 (germline): SNHLY, FYNNEI. V shed 3 bases and J 2 bases; nucleotides not matched to a gene: 1. CDR3 length equals 14 residues. This chain's CDR3 is CASSERGTYNEQFF. Written as DNA, the CDR3 is TGTGCCAGCAGTGAGCGGGGGACCTACAATGAGCAGTTCTTC. The whole variable domain, remainder taken from reference TRBV2 and TRBJ2-1, is EPEVTQTPSHQVTQMGQEVILRCVPISNHLYFYWYRQILGQKVEFLVSFYNNEISEKSEIFDDQFSVERPDGSNFTLKIRSTKLEDSAMYFCASSERGTYNEQFFGPGTRLTVL.

This chain connects TRBV9 to TRBJ1-5; maybe TRBD1 (5 bases). Germline assignment: CDR1 SGDLS and CDR2 YYNGEE. The CDR3 totals 13 residues. V lost 2 bases and J 5 bases, leaving 8 bases between the germline ends. The CDR3 loop reads CASSVEGYQPQHF. CDR3 in DNA: TGTGCCAGCAGCGTGGAGGGGTATCAGCCCCAGCATTTT. Filled out from reference TRBV9 and TRBJ1-5, the complete variable domain reads DSGVTQTPKHLITATGQRVTLRCSPRSGDLSVYWYQQSLDQGLQFLIQYYNGEERAKGNILERFSAQQFPDLHSELNLSSLELGDSALYFCASSVEGYQPQHFGDGTRLSIL.

The chain recombines TRBV28 with TRBJ1-2; 7 positions agree with TRBD1. Germline V CDR1 and CDR2: MDHEN, SYDVKM. The CDR3 has 14 residues. The ends lost 6 bases at V and 4 bases at J; junction bases unmatched: 8. CDR3 amino acids: CASRKQGWSYGYTF. CDR3 DNA sequence: TGTGCCAGCAGAAAACAGGGGTGGAGCTATGGCTACACCTTC.

J is TRBJ1-2 and V is TRBV19, with TRBD1 as a possible D gene (5 bases). V lost 7 bases, J lost 3 bases, and 9 bases lay in between. Germline V lookup: CDR1 LNHDA, CDR2 SQIVND (reference sequence). This CDR3 spans 12 amino acids. CDR3 DNA sequence: TGTGCCAGTAAAACAGGATACTATGGCTACACCTTC. It specifies CASKTGYYGYTF.

The V call is TRBV6-5, the J call TRBJ2-5, with D hard to call. With 8 bases removed from V and 2 bases from J, the gap between germline ends came to 15 bases. CDR1 and CDR2 (germline): MNHEY, SVGAGI. CDR3 length: 14 amino acids. The CDR3 is CASVSQISQETQYF. The CDR3 DNA reads as TGTGCCAGCGTCTCCCAGATATCACAAGAGACCCAGTACTTC.

The chain recombines TRBV27 with TRBJ1-5, with D hard to call. Trimming removed 5 bases at V and 5 bases at J, with 13 bases between. CDR1 is MNHEY, CDR2 SMNVEV, per germline (reference sequence). This CDR3 spans 14 amino acids. The DNA of the CDR3 is TGTGCCAGCAGTCCCCGGTCCTCCTATCAGCCCCAGCATTTT. Its protein is CASSPRSSYQPQHF.

This chain links TRBV6-6 with TRBJ1-6; 10 nucleotides align to TRBD1. The CDR3 runs 18 residues. Germline assignment: CDR1 MNHNY and CDR2 SVGAGI (reference sequence). J gave up 6 bases and V 5 bases, and 13 bases lay outside the gene matches. DNA of the CDR3: TGTGCCAGCAGTCGACCCAAAACCGGGACAGGGGCTAATTCACCCCTCCACTTT. This translates into CASSRPKTGTGANSPLHF.

This clone was detected only once. This CDR3 reads CATSERTGSGNTGELFF. As DNA, the CDR3 is TGTGCCACCAGTGAACGGACAGGTTCTGGCAACACCGGGGAGCTGTTTTTT. The chain recombines TRBV24-1 with TRBJ2-2; 7 positions agree with TRBD1. Germline CDR1 is KGHDR and CDR2 is SFDVKD. V lost 4 bases to trimming and J lost 2 bases; unmatched junction nucleotides: 9. This CDR3 region has 17 residues.

This chain connects TRBV6-5 to TRBJ2-2; 9 nucleotides agree with TRBD1. V dropped 10 bases and J dropped 6; count of bases not matched to a gene: 9. The CDR3 spans 14 residues. The germline CDR1 and CDR2 sequences are MNHEY and SVGAGI. The CDR3 bases are TGTGCCACTGGAGACAGGGGGAGCGCCGGGGAGCTGTTTTTT. It is translated as CATGDRGSAGELFF.

V is TRBV6-5 and J is TRBJ1-1; D ambiguous. Germline CDR1 reads MNHEY; CDR2 reads SVGAGI. The germline V and J ends were trimmed by 2 bases and 0 bases, with 13 bases remaining between them. CDR3 size: 16 residues. For the CDR3, the DNA is TGTGCCAGCAGTTACGCACCTGGGCGGGTGAACACTGAAGCTTTCTTT. Encoded protein: CASSYAPGRVNTEAFF.

The chain recombines TRBV11-2 with TRBJ2-7; D remains unclear. Looked up from germline, CDR1 is SGHAT and CDR2 is FQNNGV. With 1 base removed from V and 0 bases from J, the gap between germline ends came to 7 bases. The CDR3 loop spans 14 amino acids. CDR3 loop: CASSLGPSSYEQYF. CDR3 nucleotides: TGTGCCAGCAGCTTAGGCCCGAGCTCCTACGAGCAGTACTTC.

The CDR3 region is CASSLQGINEKLFF. The CDR3 DNA reads as TGTGCCAGCAGCCTACAGGGGATTAATGAAAAACTGTTTTTT. The chain employs TRBV6-5 and TRBJ1-4, with TRBD1 identical over 7 bases. This CDR3 has 14 amino acids. V was pared by 6 bases and J by 4 bases, with 5 bases of the junction left unmatched. Germline CDR1 MNHEY, CDR2 SVGAGI.

The gene calls are TRBV9 and TRBJ2-3; tentative D call: TRBD1 (6 bases). This CDR3 is built from 13 residues. With 2 bases removed from V and 4 bases from J, the gap between germline ends came to 8 bases. Per the germline V gene, CDR1 is SGDLS and CDR2 is YYNGEE. CDR3 in amino acids: CASSVGAPDTQYF. The CDR3 DNA follows: TGTGCCAGCAGCGTGGGGGCCCCAGATACGCAGTATTTT.

This clone appeared a single time. The chain carries TRBV15 and TRBJ1-1; tentatively, D is TRBD1 (5 bases). From germline, CDR1 is LNHNV and CDR2 YYDKDF (reference sequence). Trimming pared 6 bases from V and 3 bases from J, leaving 11 bases between. The CDR3 is made up of 13 amino acids. CDR3 nucleotides: TGTGCCACCAGTTTGGAAGGGGACACTGAAGCTTTCTTT. Amino acids: CATSLEGDTEAFF. The full variable domain, with the rest looked up from reference TRBV15 and TRBJ1-1, is DAMVIQNPRYQVTQFGKPVTLSCSQTLNHNVMYWYQQKSSQAPKLLFHYYDKDFNNEADTPDNFQSRRPNTSFCFLDIRSPGLGDTAMYLCATSLEGDTEAFFGQGTRLTVV.

The gene calls are TRBV6-5 and TRBJ1-4; TRBD1 agrees at 9 bases. Germline loops: CDR1 MNHEY, CDR2 SVGAGI. V lost 6 bases, J lost 1 base, and 3 bases stayed unmatched. This CDR3 has 15 amino acids. The CDR3 sequence: CASRRQGGTNEKLFF. The DNA of the CDR3 is TGTGCCAGCAGACGACAGGGGGGAACTAATGAAAAACTGTTTTTT.

The V gene is TRBV29-1, the J gene TRBJ1-1, with 8 bases that match TRBD1. CDR3 length equals 14 residues. The trim removed 7 bases at V and 5 bases at J, leaving 12 bases unmatched. CDR1 and CDR2 from the germline V gene are SQVTM and ANQGSEA. The CDR3 is CSATIGQGRTEAFF. In DNA, the CDR3 is TGCAGCGCTACGATTGGACAGGGAAGGACTGAAGCTTTCTTT. The full variable domain, completed using reference TRBV29-1 and TRBJ1-1, is SAVISQKPSRDICQRGTSLTIQCQVDSQVTMMFWYRQQPGQSLTLIATANQGSEATYESGFVIDKFPISRPNLTFSTLTVSNMSPEDSSIYLCSATIGQGRTEAFFGQGTRLTVV.

This clone was recorded only once. This CDR3 reads CAWSGAFNEKLFF. CDR3 bases: TGTGCCTGGAGTGGGGCCTTTAATGAAAAACTGTTTTTT. V is TRBV30 and J is TRBJ1-4, with D unresolved. V was pared by 1 base and J by 4 bases, with 7 bases between. Germline lookup yields CDR1 GTSNPN and CDR2 SVGIG (reference sequence). The CDR3 covers 13 residues.

As concerns this clone: The junction departs from germline at one end; a sequencing error may be responsible. This sequence joins TRBV13 and TRBJ1-5; D call uncertain. The CDR3 extends over 11 amino acids. Germline lookup yields CDR1 PRHDT and CDR2 FYEKMQ (reference sequence). The CDR3 DNA sequence: TGTGCCAGCACCTCGGGAGGCCCATGGAGGTTT. Amino acid sequence: CASTSGGPWRF.

The V call is TRBV7-8, the J call TRBJ1-1; D uncertain. Trimming cost V 1 base and J 11 bases, with 20 bases left between them. The CDR3 contains 15 residues. Germline V gives CDR1 SGHVS, CDR2 FQNEAQ. The CDR3 loop is CASSLVAQVNHLAFF. The DNA of the CDR3 is TGTGCCAGCAGCTTAGTAGCGCAGGTGAACCACCTGGCTTTCTTT. Complete variable domain (other parts from reference TRBV7-8 and TRBJ1-1): GAGVSQSPRYKVAKRGQDVALRCDPISGHVSLFWYQQALGQGPEFLTYFQNEAQLDKSGLPSDRFFAERPEGSVSTLKIQRTQQEDSAVYLCASSLVAQVNHLAFFGQGTRLTVV.

This clone showed up just once. CDR3 loop: CASSRHDRGCNEQFF. The CDR3 bases are TGTGCCAGCAGCAGGCATGACAGGGGGTGCAATGAGCAGTTCTTC. This rearrangement joins TRBV21-1 to TRBJ2-1; the table's D call of TRBD1 was not tested on the DNA. TRBV21-1 is deemed a pseudogene. This CDR3 has 15 residues.

The rearrangement uses TRBV19 and TRBJ2-2; D may be TRBD1 (5 bases). Trimming left V 1 base short and J 4 bases short, with 10 bases between. This CDR3 region has 15 residues. The V gene's germline CDR1 is LNHDA and CDR2 SQIVND (reference sequence). The CDR3 sequence: CASSIVSRATGELFF. The CDR3, as DNA: TGTGCCAGTAGTATAGTTTCCAGGGCCACCGGGGAGCTGTTTTTT.

The genes are TRBV25-1 and TRBJ1-5; 12 bases agree with TRBD1. This CDR3 has 15 residues. The ends lost 4 bases at V and 4 bases at J; junction bases unmatched: 2. Germline values: CDR1 MGHDK, CDR2 SYGVNS. CDR3 bases: TGTGCCAGCAGTGTGGGACAGGGGGCTAATCAGCCCCAGCATTTT. Translation gives CASSVGQGANQPQHF.

This clone was recorded a few times. The V gene is TRBV7-3, the J gene TRBJ2-2, with D perhaps matching TRBD1 (5 bases). The germline V and J ends were trimmed by 1 base and 6 bases, with 9 bases remaining between them. CDR3 size: 14 residues. The germline gives CDR1 SGHTA, CDR2 FQGTGA. The CDR3, as DNA: TGTGCCAGCAGCTTAAATTTGGGGCCCGGGGAGCTGTTTTTT. Residues: CASSLNLGPGELFF.